A single sample is the source of the 13 T cell receptor beta chains below, sequenced in a study of T cells in Graves' hyperthyroidism and ophthalmopathy. Amplified TCR beta CDR3 regions derived from RNA transcripts. Primed by the HTBI set, a first-round RT-PCR was run on the TCR CDR3. From the multiplex PCR reads, TCRdb called clonotypes with MiXCR, one entry per CDR3 protein. In the table there are hundreds of thousands of distinct CDR3 sequences, around 13% of which are singletons. Sequencing was done on a sample of blood. The receptor source for this set is a woman aged 18-35 years with Graves' hyperthyroidism.

Turning to this clonotype: This may be a read error: a much more frequent sequence differs by one nucleotide. The V gene is TRBV14, the J gene TRBJ2-3; no clear D gene. V was shortened by 7 bases and J by 4 bases, with 15 bases between the two germline ends. This CDR3 is 14 amino acids long. In germline, CDR1 is SGHDN, CDR2 FVKESK. The CDR3 DNA sequence: TGTGCCAGCACCCGCAAGGGATTGGCAGATACGCAGTATTTT. Translated: CASTRKGLADTQYF.

This clonotype was observed at least ten times. This chain connects TRBV15 to TRBJ1-6; 7 bases fit TRBD1. This CDR3 region has 17 residues. Germline V lookup: CDR1 LNHNV, CDR2 YYDKDF (reference sequence). V was clipped by 0 bases and J by 10 bases; unmatched bases: 12. CDR3 protein: CATSRDGLFTGDSPLHF. The CDR3 DNA reads as TGTGCCACCAGCAGAGACGGTTTGTTTACAGGGGACTCACCCCTCCACTTT.

In this sample, this clonotype turned up many times. The J gene is TRBJ1-1, the V gene TRBV7-3; D gene ambiguous. V was cut by 5 bases and J by 0 bases, with 13 bases left in between. The length of the CDR3 is 15 residues. The germline CDR1 and CDR2 sequences are SGHTA and FQGTGA. CDR3 residues: CASSHRPDMNTEAFF. In nucleotides, the CDR3 is TGTGCCAGCAGCCATAGGCCAGATATGAACACTGAAGCTTTCTTT.

The chain couples TRBV7-9 to TRBJ2-7; D might be TRBD1 or TRBD2, each matching 5 bases. The CDR3 consists of 18 residues. The ends were cut back, 0 bases at V and 0 bases at J, with 18 bases in the middle. Germline assignment: CDR1 SEHNR and CDR2 FQNEAQ (reference sequence). The CDR3 here is CASSLASLRDANSYEQYF. The CDR3 coding sequence is TGTGCCAGCAGCTTAGCCTCTCTCCGGGACGCAAACTCCTACGAGCAGTACTTC.

This clonotype occurred many times. This rearrangement joins TRBV27 to TRBJ1-2; possible D gene TRBD1, 5 bases. Trimming took 6 bases from V and 1 from J, leaving 12 bases between them. Looked up from germline, CDR1 is MNHEY and CDR2 is SMNVEV (reference sequence). The CDR3 contains 14 residues. The CDR3 region has the DNA TGTGCCAGCAGACCGTTGGGGGATAACTATGGCTACACCTTC. Its translation is CASRPLGDNYGYTF.

This clonotype showed up many times. The V call is TRBV2, the J call TRBJ1-1, with D possibly being TRBD1 (5 bases). The CDR3 is 12 residues long. Deletions cut 7 bases from V and 11 bases from J, with 17 bases between. Per the germline V gene, CDR1 is SNHLY and CDR2 is FYNNEI. CDR3 loop: CASTPGTGRAFF. The CDR3 bases are TGTGCCAGCACCCCGGGGACGGGGAGGGCTTTCTTT.

This clonotype was seen ten or more times. This sequence joins TRBV12-3 or TRBV12-4 and TRBJ1-4; no reliable D call. The CDR3 loop spans 14 amino acids. Deletions cut 5 bases from V and 8 bases from J, with 15 bases between. The CDR3 DNA reads as TGTGCCAGCAGTAGGGCCTCTAGTGGAGAAAAACTGTTTTTT. This encodes CASSRASSGEKLFF.

The gene calls are TRBV19 and TRBJ1-6; 8 bases fit TRBD1. Trimming took 7 bases from V and 10 from J; bases not matched to a gene: 6. CDR1 is LNHDA and CDR2 is SQIVND in the germline V gene (reference sequence). The length of the CDR3 is 13 residues. CDR3 sequence: CASTGQAKSPLHF. DNA for the CDR3: TGTGCCAGTACGGGACAGGCCAAATCACCCCTCCACTTT. Full variable domain (remainder filled in from reference TRBV19 and TRBJ1-6): DGGITQSPKYLFRKEGQNVTLSCEQNLNHDAMYWYRQDPGQGLRLIYYSQIVNDFQKGDIAEGYSVSREKKESFPLTVTSAQKNPTAFYLCASTGQAKSPLHFGNGTRLTVT.

The chain uses TRBV27 and TRBJ2-1; maybe TRBD2 (7 bases). Between the trimmed V and J ends, which lost 4 bases and 8 bases, there was a span of 21 bases. In germline, CDR1 is MNHEY, CDR2 SMNVEV (reference sequence). The CDR3 consists of 16 residues. CDR3 protein: CASSSLLGGGRHEQFF. CDR3 DNA sequence: TGTGCCAGCAGTTCCCTTTTGGGGGGGGGCAGGCATGAGCAGTTCTTC.

This clonotype was observed at least ten times. The chain carries TRBV20-1 and TRBJ2-1; TRBD2 matches at 9 bases. The germline V gene encodes CDR1 DFQATT and CDR2 SNEGSKA (reference sequence). Trimming removed 3 bases from V and 1 base from J; junction bases left unmatched: 4. There are 15 residues in the CDR3. The CDR3 region is CSASDSGRSYNEQFF. The CDR3 DNA sequence: TGCAGTGCTAGTGATAGCGGGAGATCCTACAATGAGCAGTTCTTC.

Ten or more counts support this clonotype. This chain connects TRBV11-2 to TRBJ2-4; D is perhaps TRBD2 (5 bases). The CDR3 runs 17 residues. Germline V gene sequence: CDR1 SGHAT, CDR2 FQNNGV. Trimming pared 5 bases from V and 0 bases from J, leaving 17 bases between. DNA for the CDR3: TGTGCCAGCAGCGCGAGAGACGCGGGTGTAGCCAAAAACATTCAGTACTTC. This encodes CASSARDAGVAKNIQYF.

This clonotype came up many times. This rearrangement joins TRBV11-2 to TRBJ2-1, with 7 bases fitting TRBD2. Germline-derived CDR1 and CDR2 are SGHAT and FQNNGV. After removal of 10 bases from V and 1 base from J, the junction contained 10 bases not matched to a gene. This CDR3 is built from 15 residues. In DNA, the CDR3 is TGTGCCACCTTGCCCGGGACTATTTCCTACAATGAGCAGTTCTTC. Translation: CATLPGTISYNEQFF.

This clonotype has at least ten counts. The CDR3 DNA reads TGTGCCAGCAGCGTGTCCCCTAACCTAAATGAAAAACTGTTTTTT. This encodes CASSVSPNLNEKLFF. The chain is built from TRBV9 and TRBJ1-4, with D hard to call. Trimming left V 2 bases short and J 5 bases short, with 13 bases between. The CDR3 is made up of 15 amino acids. CDR1 and CDR2 from the germline V gene are SGDLS and YYNGEE.